This T cell receptor (beta chain) was retrieved from a study of blood T cell repertoires in COVID-19. The wider study: Donors in the United States, Italy and Spain gave samples during acute or convalescent COVID-19.

The protocol was immunoSEQ multiplex PCR, while the TCRdb copy is restricted to in-frame clones and leaves out a portion. Here the sample spans about 320,000 clones, around nine tenths being singletons. V lost 6 bases to trimming and J lost 1 base, with 13 bases between them. The CDR3 runs 14 residues. Germline CDR1 SGHRS, CDR2 YFSETQ. This study enrolled people aged 18 to 89 from around 26 US geographic areas. Cohort placement rested on clinical history that participants reported themselves. The receptor was isolated from a man between 60 and 75 years old who had recovered from COVID-19. This sequence joins TRBV5-1 and TRBJ1-1, with a tentative D call TRBD1 (5 bases). Specimen: PBMCs or T cells enriched from blood (not recorded which). CDR3 DNA: TGCGCCAGCATGAGAAATCAGGGGAACACTGAAGCTTTCTTT. This sequence encodes CASMRNQGNTEAFF. Looking up the rest from reference TRBV5-1 and TRBJ1-1 gives the full variable domain: KAGVTQTPRYLIKTRGQQVTLSCSPISGHRSVSWYQQTPGQGLQFLFEYFSETQRNKGNFPGRFSGRQFSNSRSEMNVSTLELGDSALYLCASMRNQGNTEAFFGQGTRLTVV.